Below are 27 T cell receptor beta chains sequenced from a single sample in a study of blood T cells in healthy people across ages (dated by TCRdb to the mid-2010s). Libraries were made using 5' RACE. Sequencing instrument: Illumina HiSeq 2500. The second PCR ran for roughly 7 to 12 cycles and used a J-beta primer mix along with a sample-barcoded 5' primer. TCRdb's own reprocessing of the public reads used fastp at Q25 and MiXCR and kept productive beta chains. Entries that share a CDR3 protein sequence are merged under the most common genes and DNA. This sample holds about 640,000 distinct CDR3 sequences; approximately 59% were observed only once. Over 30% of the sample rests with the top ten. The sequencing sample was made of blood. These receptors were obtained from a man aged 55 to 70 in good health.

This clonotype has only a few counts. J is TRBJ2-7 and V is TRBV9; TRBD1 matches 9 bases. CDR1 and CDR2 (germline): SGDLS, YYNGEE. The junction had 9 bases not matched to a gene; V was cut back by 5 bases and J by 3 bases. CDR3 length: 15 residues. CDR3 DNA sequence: TGTGCCAGCAGTGCGGGACAGGGTGGAATCTACGAGCAGTACTTC. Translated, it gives CASSAGQGGIYEQYF.

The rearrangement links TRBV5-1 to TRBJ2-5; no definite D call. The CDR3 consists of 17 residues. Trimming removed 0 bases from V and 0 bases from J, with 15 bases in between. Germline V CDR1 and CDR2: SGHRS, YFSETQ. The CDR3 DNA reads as TGCGCCAGCAGCTTGGCCGGGCAGTTATGGTACCAAGAGACCCAGTACTTC. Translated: CASSLAGQLWYQETQYF.

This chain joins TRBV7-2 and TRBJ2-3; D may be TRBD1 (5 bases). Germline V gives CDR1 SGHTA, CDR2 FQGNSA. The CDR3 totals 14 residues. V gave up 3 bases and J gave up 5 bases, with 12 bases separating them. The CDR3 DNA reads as TGTGCCAGCAGCTTCCGGCCCCAGGGAGATACGCAGTATTTT. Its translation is CASSFRPQGDTQYF.

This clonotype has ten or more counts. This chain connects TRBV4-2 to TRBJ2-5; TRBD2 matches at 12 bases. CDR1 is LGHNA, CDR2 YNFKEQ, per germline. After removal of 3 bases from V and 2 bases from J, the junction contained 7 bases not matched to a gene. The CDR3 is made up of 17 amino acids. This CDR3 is CASSQGTSGGSQETQYF. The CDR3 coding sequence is TGTGCCAGCAGCCAGGGTACTAGCGGGGGGTCGCAAGAGACCCAGTACTTC.

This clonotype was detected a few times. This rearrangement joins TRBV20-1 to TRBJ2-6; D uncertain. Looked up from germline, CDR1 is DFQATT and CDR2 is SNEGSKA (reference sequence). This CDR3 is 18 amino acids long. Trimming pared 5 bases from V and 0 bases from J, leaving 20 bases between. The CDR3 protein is CSAAATRPRFSGANVLTF. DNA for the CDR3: TGCAGTGCTGCAGCGACAAGGCCCCGCTTCTCTGGGGCCAACGTCCTGACTTTC.

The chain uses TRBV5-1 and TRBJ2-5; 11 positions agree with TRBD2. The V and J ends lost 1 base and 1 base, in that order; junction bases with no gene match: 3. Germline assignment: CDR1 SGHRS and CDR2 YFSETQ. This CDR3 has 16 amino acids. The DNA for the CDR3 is TGCGCCAGCAGCTTGATTACTAGCGGGGGCCAAGAGACCCAGTACTTC. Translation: CASSLITSGGQETQYF.

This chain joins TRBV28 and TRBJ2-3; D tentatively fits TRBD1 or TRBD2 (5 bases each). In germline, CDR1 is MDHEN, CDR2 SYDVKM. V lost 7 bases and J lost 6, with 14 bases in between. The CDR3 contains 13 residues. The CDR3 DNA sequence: TGTGCCAGCAAGTGGGACGATAGGGATACGCAGTATTTT. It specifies CASKWDDRDTQYF. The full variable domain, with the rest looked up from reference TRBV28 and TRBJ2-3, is DVKVTQSSRYLVKRTGEKVFLECVQDMDHENMFWYRQDPGLGLRLIYFSYDVKMKEKGDIPEGYSVSREKKERFSLILESASTNQTSMYLCASKWDDRDTQYFGPGTRLTVL.

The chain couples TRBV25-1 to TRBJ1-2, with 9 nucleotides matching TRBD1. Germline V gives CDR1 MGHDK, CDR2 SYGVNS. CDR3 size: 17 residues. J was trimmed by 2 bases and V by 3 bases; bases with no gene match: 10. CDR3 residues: CASSEWHRGRLNYGYTF. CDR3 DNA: TGTGCCAGCAGTGAGTGGCACAGGGGGCGTTTGAACTATGGCTACACCTTC.

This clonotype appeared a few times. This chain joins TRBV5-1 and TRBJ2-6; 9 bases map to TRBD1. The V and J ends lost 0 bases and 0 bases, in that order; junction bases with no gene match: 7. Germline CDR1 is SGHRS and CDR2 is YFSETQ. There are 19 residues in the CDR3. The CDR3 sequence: CASSLAGGQGYSGANVLTF. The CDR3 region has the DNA TGCGCCAGCAGCTTGGCCGGGGGACAGGGTTACTCTGGGGCCAACGTCCTGACTTTC.

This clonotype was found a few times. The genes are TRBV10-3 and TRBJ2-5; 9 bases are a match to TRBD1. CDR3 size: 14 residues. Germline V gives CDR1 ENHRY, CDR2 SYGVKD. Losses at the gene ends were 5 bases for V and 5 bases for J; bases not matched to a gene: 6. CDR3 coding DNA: TGTGCCATCAGTAAAACGGGACAGGGTGAGACCCAGTACTTC. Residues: CAISKTGQGETQYF.

CDR3 coding DNA: TGCGCCAGCAGCTTGGGGAGGGCCAATGAGCAGTACTTC. It translates to CASSLGRANEQYF. V and J are TRBV5-1 and TRBJ2-5; D perhaps matches TRBD2 (6 bases). The V end was cut by 0 bases, the J end by 11 bases, with 14 bases between. The CDR3 length is 13 residues. Germline CDR1 SGHRS, CDR2 YFSETQ.

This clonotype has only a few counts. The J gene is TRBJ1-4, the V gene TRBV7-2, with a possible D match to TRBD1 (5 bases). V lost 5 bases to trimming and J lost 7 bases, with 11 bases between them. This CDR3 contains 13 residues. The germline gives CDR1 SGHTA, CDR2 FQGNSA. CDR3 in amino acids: CASSSAGFEKLFF. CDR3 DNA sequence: TGTGCCAGCAGCAGCGCAGGGTTTGAAAAACTGTTTTTT.

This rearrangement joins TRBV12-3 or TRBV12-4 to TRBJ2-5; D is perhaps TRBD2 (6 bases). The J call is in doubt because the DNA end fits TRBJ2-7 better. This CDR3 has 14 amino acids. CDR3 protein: CASSPRLGAHEQYF. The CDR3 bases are TGTGCCAGCAGTCCACGACTAGGGGCCCACGAGCAGTACTTC.

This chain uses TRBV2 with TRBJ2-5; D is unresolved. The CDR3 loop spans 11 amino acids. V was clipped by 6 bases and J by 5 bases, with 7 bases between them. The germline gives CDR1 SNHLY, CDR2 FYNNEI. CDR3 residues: CASRFRETQYF. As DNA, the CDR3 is TGTGCCAGCAGATTCCGGGAGACCCAGTACTTC. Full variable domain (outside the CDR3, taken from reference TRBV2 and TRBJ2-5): EPEVTQTPSHQVTQMGQEVILRCVPISNHLYFYWYRQILGQKVEFLVSFYNNEISEKSEIFDDQFSVERPDGSNFTLKIRSTKLEDSAMYFCASRFRETQYFGPGTRLLVL.

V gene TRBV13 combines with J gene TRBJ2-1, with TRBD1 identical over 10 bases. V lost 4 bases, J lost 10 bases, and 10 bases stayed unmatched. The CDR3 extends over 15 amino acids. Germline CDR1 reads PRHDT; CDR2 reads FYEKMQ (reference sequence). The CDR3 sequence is CASSSPDRGLWEQFF. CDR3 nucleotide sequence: TGTGCCAGCAGCTCTCCGGACAGGGGGTTATGGGAGCAGTTCTTC.

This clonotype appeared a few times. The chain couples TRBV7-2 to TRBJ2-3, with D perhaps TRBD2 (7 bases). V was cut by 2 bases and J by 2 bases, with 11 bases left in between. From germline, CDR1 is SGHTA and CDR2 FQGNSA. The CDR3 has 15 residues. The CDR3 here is CASSLTAGATDTQYF. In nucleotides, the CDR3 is TGTGCCAGCAGCTTAACTGCGGGGGCCACAGATACGCAGTATTTT.

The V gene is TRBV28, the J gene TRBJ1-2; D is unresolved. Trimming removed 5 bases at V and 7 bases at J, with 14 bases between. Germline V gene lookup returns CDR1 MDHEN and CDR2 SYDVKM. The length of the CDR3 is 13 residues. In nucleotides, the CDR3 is TGTGCCAGCAGTGTAGGTCGAGTGCGTGGCTACACCTTC. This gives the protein CASSVGRVRGYTF.

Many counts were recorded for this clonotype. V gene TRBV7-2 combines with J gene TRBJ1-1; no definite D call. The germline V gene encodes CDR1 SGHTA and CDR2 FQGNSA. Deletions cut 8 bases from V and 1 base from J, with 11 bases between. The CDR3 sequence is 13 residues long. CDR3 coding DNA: TGTGCCAGCTCACCAAGACGGAACACTGAAGCTTTCTTT. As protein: CASSPRRNTEAFF.

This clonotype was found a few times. Here the CDR3 DNA reads TGTGCCAGCAGCCGCGGACTAGCGGGTAACCAAGAGACCCAGTACTTC. As protein: CASSRGLAGNQETQYF. The chain carries TRBV3-1 and TRBJ2-5; TRBD2 matches at 11 bases. The CDR3 has 16 residues. Germline trimming cut 4 bases from V and 0 bases from J; bases unmatched to any gene: 4. Germline assignment: CDR1 LGHDT and CDR2 YNNKEL (reference sequence).

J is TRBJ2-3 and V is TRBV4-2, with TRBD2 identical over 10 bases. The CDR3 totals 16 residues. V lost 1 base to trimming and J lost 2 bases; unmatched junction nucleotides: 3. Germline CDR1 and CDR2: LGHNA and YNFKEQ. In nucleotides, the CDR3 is TGTGCCAGCAGCCAAGGGACTAGCGGACACACAGATACGCAGTATTTT. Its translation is CASSQGTSGHTDTQYF.

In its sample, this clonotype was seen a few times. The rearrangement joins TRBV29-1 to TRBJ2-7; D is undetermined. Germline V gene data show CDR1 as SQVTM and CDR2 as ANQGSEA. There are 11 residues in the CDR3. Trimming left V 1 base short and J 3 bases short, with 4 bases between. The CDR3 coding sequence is TGCAGCGTTGAAGTGGGCTACGAGCAGTACTTC. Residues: CSVEVGYEQYF.

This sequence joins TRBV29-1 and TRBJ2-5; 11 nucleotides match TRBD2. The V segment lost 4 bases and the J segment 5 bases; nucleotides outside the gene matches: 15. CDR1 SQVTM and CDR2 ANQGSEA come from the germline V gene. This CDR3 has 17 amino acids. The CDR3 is CSVAGKASGGPGETQYF. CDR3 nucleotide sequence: TGCAGCGTTGCTGGAAAGGCTAGCGGGGGGCCTGGGGAGACCCAGTACTTC.

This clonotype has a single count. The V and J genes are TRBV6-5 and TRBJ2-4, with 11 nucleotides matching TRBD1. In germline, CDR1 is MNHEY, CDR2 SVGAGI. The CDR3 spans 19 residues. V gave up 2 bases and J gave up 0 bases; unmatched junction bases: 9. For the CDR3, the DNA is TGTGCCAGCAGTTACCGCGGACAGGGGGCTGGCGTAGCCAAAAACATTCAGTACTTC. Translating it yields CASSYRGQGAGVAKNIQYF.

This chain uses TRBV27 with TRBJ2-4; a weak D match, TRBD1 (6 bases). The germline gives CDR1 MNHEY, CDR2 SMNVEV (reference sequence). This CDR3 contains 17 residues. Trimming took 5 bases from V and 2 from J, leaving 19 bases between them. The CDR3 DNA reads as TGTGCCAGCAGTCCCATCAGGGGAGTTGGGTCCAAAAACATTCAGTACTTC. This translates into CASSPIRGVGSKNIQYF.

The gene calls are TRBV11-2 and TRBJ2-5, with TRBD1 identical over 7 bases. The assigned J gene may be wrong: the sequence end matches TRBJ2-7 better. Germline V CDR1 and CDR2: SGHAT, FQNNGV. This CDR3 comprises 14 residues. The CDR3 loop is CASSSDRDPYEQYF. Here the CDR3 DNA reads TGTGCCAGCAGCTCAGACAGGGATCCCTACGAGCAGTACTTC.

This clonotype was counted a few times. Here the CDR3 DNA reads TGTGCCAGCAGTGCTGGGTTTTCAGCCAAAAACATTCAGTACTTC. This sequence encodes CASSAGFSAKNIQYF. This chain connects TRBV2 to TRBJ2-4, with D uncertain. There are 15 residues in the CDR3. V lost 4 bases and J 0 bases, leaving 10 bases between the germline ends. Looked up from germline, CDR1 is SNHLY and CDR2 is FYNNEI.

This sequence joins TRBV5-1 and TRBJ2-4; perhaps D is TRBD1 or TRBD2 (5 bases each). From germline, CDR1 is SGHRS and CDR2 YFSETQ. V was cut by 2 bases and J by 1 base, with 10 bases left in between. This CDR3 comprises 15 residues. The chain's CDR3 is CASSFGRGAKNIQYF. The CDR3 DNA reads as TGCGCCAGCAGCTTCGGACGGGGCGCCAAAAACATTCAGTACTTC.